This TCR beta chain was documented in a study of blood T cell dynamics during melanoma immunotherapy (dated by TCRdb to 2020 to 2021). For the wider study: The patients had metastatic melanoma and were given first-line pembrolizumab or nivolumab plus ipilimumab as standard of care in the United Kingdom. To find early correlates of response, peripheral T cell receptor repertoires were profiled in metastatic melanoma patients before and after one cycle of checkpoint inhibitor therapy. A training cohort was formed from consecutive patients, and a further independent group of patients from the same centre was pooled into an external validation set.

A word on this clone: The antigen this receptor binds is unknown. Base qualities are not provided; no much larger clone lies one nucleotide away.

The time point label on this specimen signifies: pre-treatment baseline. Blood samples were collected before treatment (T0) and at week 3 (W3), after the first cycle of checkpoint blockade. Except for two patients with rapid clinical progression, response was assessed 12 weeks after the first infusion by RECIST 1.1; disease control meant complete response, partial response or stable disease. Any patient who had received prior systemic cancer treatment, was on concomitant immunosuppressant therapy or had synchronous other active malignancies was excluded. Bulk PBMC and plasma cell-free DNA were both sequenced for TCR beta so that circulating cells and T cell turnover could be tracked. Lymphoprep and SepMate tubes were used to isolate PBMC from blood, and red cell lysis was then performed. DNA from PBMC and sorted T cell subsets was extracted with QIAamp DNA Blood Mini kits. Overall study results and their limits: Unlike progressors, patients who went on to achieve disease control showed a bifurcated reorganization of the PBMC repertoire at W3, with either increased clonality or increased diversity. The relatively small sample size was acknowledged as something that could potentially limit how far the results can be generalized. The study could not determine whether the T cell clones driving repertoire changes were melanoma-specific or reflected general immune activation.

For every bulk PBMC sample, a fixed 350 ng of DNA was loaded. TCR beta CDR3 sequences were amplified from genomic DNA with the immunoSEQ TCRb Assay kit following manufacturer instructions. The KAPA Library Quantification Kit for Illumina platforms was used to quantify the pooled libraries by qPCR. Sequencing of the pooled libraries was done on an Illumina NextSeq 500, with clustering at roughly 0.55-1.2 pM. In the source study's methods: TCR data were analyzed using immunoSEQ ANALYZER and the R LymphoSeq package. A rearrangement efficiency score was calculated as productive divided by the sum of productive and non-productive CDR3 sequences. Clonality was assessed using the Gini coefficient and diversity using the Renyi index at alpha=1, with pairwise comparisons between timepoints within each patient. In LymphoSeq, clonal relatedness was computed using an edit distance of 3, and repertoire similarity was computed using the Bhattacharyya coefficient. Linear discriminant analysis on week-3 changes in clonality and diversity was built with the R MASS and caret packages to classify response. TCRdb took over this immuneACCESS table, retaining in-frame rearrangements with V and J assigned. Such tables are incomplete; in checked studies, under half of the missing clones stem from an unresolved V gene, and the remainder is unexplained. V, J and clone size are those of that table, while D and trimming were read from the DNA. For this sample the table gives over 10,000 clones, of which less than 85% were detected only once. About 9.4% of the sample is in the top ten clones.

V and J lose 2 bases and 0 bases, and a span of 7 bases separates them. From the cysteine through the phenylalanine, the CDR3 covers 13 amino acids. Kept here is only the CDR3 DNA, which spans 39 bases and is read in frame from base 1. CDR1 and CDR2, looked up from the germline V gene (reference sequence), are GTSNPN and SVGIG. Sequenced here: blood, sampled from a patient treated with checkpoint blockade. The chain joins TRBV30 to TRBJ1-1, with the D segment identity uncertain. The receptor was derived from a human donor with melanoma. The CDR3 has the sequence CAWSRVLNTEAFF. The DNA sequence reads TGTGCCTGGAGTAGGGTCCTGAACACTGAAGCTTTCTTT.